These T cell receptor beta chains were read from a single sample in a study of T cell repertoires in cytomegalovirus infection. TCRdb used MiXCR to reprocess the reads, holding one entry per CDR3 protein. Of under 850,000 distinct CDR3 sequences in the sample, about a third are singletons; the top ten hold 2.5% to 3%. Input material: PBMCs. Receptors were obtained from a human donor in good health (CMV status not recorded). Some clones in this sample may be carry-over from other donors' samples. The CDR3 runs from the conserved cysteine through the conserved F or W. Fields, in order: V gene, clone size, D gene, J gene, CDR3 DNA, CDR3 protein. The D gene is left open where the match is weak. Clone size appears in some rows only: once, few, many, or a class for an expanded clone.

>TRBV7-2|few|TRBD1|TRBJ1-1
TGTGCCAGCAACCCGCTGGGACAGAGGGCTGAAGCTTTCTTT
CASNPLGQRAEAFF
>TRBV5-4|once|TRBD2|TRBJ2-7
TGTGCCAGCAGCCTACCGGGGGGTAGCGGAGCATACGAGCAGTACTTC
CASSLPGGSGAYEQYF
>TRBV10-1|few|-|TRBJ2-7
TGCGCCAGCAGTGAGACAGGCGTCGAGGACGAGCAGTACTTC
CASSETGVEDEQYF
>TRBV20-1|-|-|TRBJ2-1
TGCAGTGCTAGGGTACCCGTGGGAGTGTGGGATGAGCAGTTCTTC
CSARVPVGVWDEQFF
>TRBV7-2|few|-|TRBJ1-2
TGTGCCAGCAGCTTTACGATTCCTGGCTACACCTTC
CASSFTIPGYTF
>TRBV19|-|-|TRBJ1-1
TGTGCCAGTAGTGAACACGAATACACTGAAGCTGTCTTT
CASSEHEYTEAVF
>TRBV28|-|-|TRBJ2-2
TGTGCCAGCCGGTGGGCTTCGCGAACCGGGGAGCTGTTTTTT
CASRWASRTGELFF
>TRBV28|-|-|TRBJ2-1
TGTGCCAGCAGCCATCGGGGGGACACTTGGTACAATGAGCAGTTCTTC
CASSHRGDTWYNEQFF
>TRBV2|-|-|TRBJ2-2
TGTGCCAGCAGGAAGGGGGTTACCACCGGGGAGCTGTTTTTT
CASRKGVTTGELFF
>TRBV4-1|few|TRBD2|TRBJ2-3
TGCGCCAGCAGCCAAGATACTAGCGGGGGCGCAGATACGCAGTATTTT
CASSQDTSGGADTQYF
>TRBV19|-|TRBD1|TRBJ2-5
TGTGCCAGTAGCACGGACAGGGCTGAGACCCAGTACTTC
CASSTDRAETQYF
>TRBV20-1|-|TRBD2|TRBJ2-7
TGCAGTGTGAACGGGGGGGCGTTCCCCCACGAGCAGTACTTC
CSVNGGAFPHEQYF
>TRBV10-3|-|-|TRBJ2-2
TGTGCCATCAGTGAGTCGTCCACCGGGGAGCTGTTTTTT
CAISESSTGELFF
>TRBV2|many|TRBD1|TRBJ2-3
TGTGCCGGCAATCGACAGGGGGTAGATACGCAGTATTTT
CAGNRQGVDTQYF
>TRBV27|few|-|TRBJ2-2
TGTGCCAGCAGTTTCTACACCGGGGAGCTGTTTTTT
CASSFYTGELFF
>TRBV6-5|few|-|TRBJ1-2
TGTGCCAGCAGTTACTCCTACAACTATGGCTACACCTTC
CASSYSYNYGYTF
>TRBV27|many|-|TRBJ1-2
TGTGCCAGCAGTCCTCACAGGGTTGGTGGCTACACCTTC
CASSPHRVGGYTF
>TRBV5-5|few|-|TRBJ1-1
TGTGCCAGCAGCTGGCGTCAGGCCGTGGTCACTGAAGCTTTCTTT
CASSWRQAVVTEAFF
>TRBV24-1|-|-|TRBJ2-2
TGTGCCCCCAGTGATTCCGTGGAGGGGGACACCGGGGAGCTGTTTTTT
CAPSDSVEGDTGELFF
>TRBV27|few|-|TRBJ1-4
TGTGCCAGCACCTTTCTTGGAGGAAATGAAAAACTGTTTTTT
CASTFLGGNEKLFF
>TRBV7-2|-|-|TRBJ2-7
TGTGCCAGCAGCTTGCTTCCTGCTCGGGACATCTACGAGCAGTACTTC
CASSLLPARDIYEQYF
>TRBV7-2|many|-|TRBJ1-2
TGTGCCAGCAGCCAACCCGGACAGCGCTATGGCTACACCTTC
CASSQPGQRYGYTF
>TRBV28|-|-|TRBJ2-2
TGTGCCAGCAGTAAACTAAGCCGGGAGCTGTTTTTT
CASSKLSRELFF
>TRBV19|-|TRBD1|TRBJ1-5
TGTGCCAGTAAAGGGACAGGGTACAATCAGCCCCAGCATTTT
CASKGTGYNQPQHF
>TRBV29-1|few|-|TRBJ1-4
TGCAGCGTTTGTGGCTCCCCACGAGATGAAAAACTGTTTTTT
CSVCGSPRDEKLFF
>TRBV6-6|few|-|TRBJ1-2
TGTGCCAGCAGTTACTCTGAGAGCAGGGGATCCACCTTC
CASSYSESRGSTF
>TRBV7-2|once|-|TRBJ2-7
TGTGCCAGCAGCTTAGGCCTAGGTGGGGGAACGGGGGAGCAGTACTTC
CASSLGLGGGTGEQYF
>TRBV12-3/TRBV12-4|-|TRBD1|TRBJ2-1
TGTGCCAGCAGTTTCTATCGAGACAGGGGTCATGAGCAGTTCTTC
CASSFYRDRGHEQFF
>TRBV6-5|-|-|TRBJ2-7
TGTGCCAGCAGTTACTTAGTGGGAGGGGGGTTTGGAGTCCCCATGGAGCAGTACTTC
CASSYLVGGGFGVPMEQYF
>TRBV11-2|-|-|TRBJ1-1
TGTGCCAGCAGCTTAGGGGGGGGATGGGACACTGAAGCTTTCTTT
CASSLGGGWDTEAFF
>TRBV20-1|-|-|TRBJ2-3
TGCAGTGCTCCTCACAGGGCGCAGAGCACAGATACGAAGTATTTT
CSAPHRAQSTDTKYF
>TRBV6-1|many|-|TRBJ2-2
TGTGCCAGCAGCGAAGGGGTCAGGGTCACCGGGGAGCTGTTTTTT
CASSEGVRVTGELFF
>TRBV27|-|TRBD1|TRBJ1-5
TGTGCCAGCAGTCCCTCCGGGACAGGGTATGGCAATCAGCCCCAGCATTTT
CASSPSGTGYGNQPQHF
>TRBV6-1|-|-|TRBJ1-2
TGTGCCACCCCTGGAACCAACTATGGCTACACCTTC
CATPGTNYGYTF
>TRBV5-1|-|TRBD2|TRBJ2-6
TGCGCCAGCAGCTTGGTTCGAGCGGGGCTCTCTGGGGCCAACGTCCTGACTTTC
CASSLVRAGLSGANVLTF
>TRBV7-2|-|-|TRBJ1-4
TGTGCCAGCAGCCCAGGGAGGGGTGAAAAACTGTCTTTT
CASSPGRGEKLSF
>TRBV9|few|-|TRBJ2-3
TGTGCCAGCAGCGCCTGGTCGGGGGAGGAAGCTTTGAGCACAGATACGCAGTATTTT
CASSAWSGEEALSTDTQYF
>TRBV12-3/TRBV12-4|-|-|TRBJ1-5
TGTGCCAGCGGGGGGGTTCAGCCCCAGCATTTT
CASGGVQPQHF
>TRBV2|-|-|TRBJ1-5
TGTGCCAGCAGAAAAGAGGGTGTTGACAATCAGCCCCAGCATTTT
CASRKEGVDNQPQHF
>TRBV20-1|-|-|TRBJ2-7
TGCAGTGCTAGAGACGGACACTCCTACGAGCAGTACTTC
CSARDGHSYEQYF
>TRBV12-3/TRBV12-4|-|TRBD2|TRBJ2-3
TGTGCCAGCAGTCTACTAGCGGGGGGCCGTCTGGGGCCATACGATACGCAGTATTTT
CASSLLAGGRLGPYDTQYF
>TRBV6-6|few|-|TRBJ2-3
TGTGCCAGCAGTTACTGGGGCCCTGCAACAGATACGCAGTATTTT
CASSYWGPATDTQYF
>TRBV29-1|-|-|TRBJ2-3
TGCAGCGTTGAGGCCACAGATACGCAGTATTTT
CSVEATDTQYF
>TRBV12-3/TRBV12-4|few|TRBD1|TRBJ2-2
TGTGCCAGCAGCCCTACAGGGGGCGATACCGGGGAGCTGTTTTTT
CASSPTGGDTGELFF
>TRBV11-2|few|-|TRBJ1-5
TGTGCCAGCAGCGACGGACATAATCAGCCCCAGCATTTT
CASSDGHNQPQHF
>TRBV5-1|-|-|TRBJ2-7
TGCGCCAGCAGCTTATGGGCAGGGGCCTACGAGCAGTACTTC
CASSLWAGAYEQYF
>TRBV6-2/TRBV6-3|-|-|TRBJ2-5
TGTGCCAGCAGTTATGCACTGGATGGACAGACCCAGTACTTC
CASSYALDGQTQYF
>TRBV15|-|-|TRBJ1-3
TGTGCCACCAGCAGAGCCAGGGGCTCTGGAAACACCATATATTTT
CATSRARGSGNTIYF
>TRBV2|few|TRBD1|TRBJ2-4
TGTGCCAGCAGCGTGACAGGGCGGACCAAAAACATTCAGTACTTC
CASSVTGRTKNIQYF